Each of the 4 T cell receptor beta chains below was sequenced from the same sample in a study of spatial heterogeneity in lung cancer. TCRdb recomputed calls from the 5' RACE reads with MiXCR, one row per CDR3 protein. This repertoire shows over 7,500 distinct CDR3 sequences, over 6.5% found once; its top ten account for approximately 43%. Time point meaning: sample taken at primary tumor resection. Whole RNA was taken from tumor, nontumor lung or frozen PBMC; it was then sequenced unsorted. The source was PBMCs, collected at surgery. The receptors originated from a male donor with early-stage non-small cell lung cancer.

This clonotype was seen at least ten times. Little can be read into the size of this beta chain, an off-target read in a library designed for alpha chains. The chain couples TRBV7-9 to TRBJ2-1, with D possibly TRBD1 on 8 matching bases. Germline V gene lookup returns CDR1 SEHNR and CDR2 FQNEAQ (reference sequence). V lost 7 bases, J lost 2 bases, and 15 bases lay in between. This CDR3 contains 15 residues. The CDR3: CASIVTGGAYNEQFF. The CDR3 nucleotides are TGTGCCAGCATCGTTACAGGGGGGGCCTACAATGAGCAGTTCTTC.

This clonotype was seen ten or more times. This beta chain is a stray sequence in a library constructed for alpha chains; its clone size is not meaningful. The rearrangement links TRBV3-1 to TRBJ1-4; 7 positions match TRBD1. Germline lookup yields CDR1 LGHDT and CDR2 YNNKEL (reference sequence). The CDR3 has 16 residues. After removal of 0 bases from V and 4 bases from J, the junction contained 5 bases not matched to a gene. The DNA of the CDR3 is TGTGCCAGCAGCCAAGAGGGCGGACAGGTTAATGAAAAACTGTTTTTT. Translation gives CASSQEGGQVNEKLFF.

Details on this clonotype: A library prepared for alpha chains yielded this beta chain as an off-target read; its size is of little meaning. This chain links TRBV2 with TRBJ1-5; D gene ambiguous. Trimming took off 5 bases at V and 1 base at J, with 6 bases between the two ends. From germline, CDR1 is SNHLY and CDR2 FYNNEI. The CDR3 is made up of 13 amino acids. The chain's CDR3 is CASSSGSNQPQHF. The CDR3 DNA sequence: TGTGCCAGCAGTTCCGGGAGCAATCAGCCCCAGCATTTT.

This clonotype was picked up many times. Found in a library prepared for alpha chains, this beta chain is an off-target read, and its abundance has little meaning. The chain is built from TRBV11-2 and TRBJ1-1; D call uncertain. With 3 bases removed from V and 7 bases from J, the gap between germline ends came to 9 bases. The CDR3 is 12 amino acids. Germline V gives CDR1 SGHAT, CDR2 FQNNGV. CDR3 nucleotides: TGTGCCAGCAGCTTGTCCGTGGGTGAAGCTTTCTTT. It encodes CASSLSVGEAFF.